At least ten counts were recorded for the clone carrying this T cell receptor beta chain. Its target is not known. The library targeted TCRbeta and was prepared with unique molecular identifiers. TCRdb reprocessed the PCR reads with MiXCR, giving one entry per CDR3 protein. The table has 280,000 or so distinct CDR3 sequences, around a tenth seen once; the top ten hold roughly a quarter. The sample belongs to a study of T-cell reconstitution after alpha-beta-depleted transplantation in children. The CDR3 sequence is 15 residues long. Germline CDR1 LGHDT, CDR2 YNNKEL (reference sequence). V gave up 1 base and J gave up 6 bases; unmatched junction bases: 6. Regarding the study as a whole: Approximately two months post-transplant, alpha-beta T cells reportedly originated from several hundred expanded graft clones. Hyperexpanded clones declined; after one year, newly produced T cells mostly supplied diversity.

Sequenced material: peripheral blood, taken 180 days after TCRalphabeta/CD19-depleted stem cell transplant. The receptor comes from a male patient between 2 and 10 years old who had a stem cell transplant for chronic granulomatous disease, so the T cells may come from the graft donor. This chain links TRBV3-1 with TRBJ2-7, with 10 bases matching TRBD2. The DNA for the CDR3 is TGTGCCAGCAGCCAAGGTGGGACTAGCGTCTCCGAGCAGTACTTC. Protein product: CASSQGGTSVSEQYF.